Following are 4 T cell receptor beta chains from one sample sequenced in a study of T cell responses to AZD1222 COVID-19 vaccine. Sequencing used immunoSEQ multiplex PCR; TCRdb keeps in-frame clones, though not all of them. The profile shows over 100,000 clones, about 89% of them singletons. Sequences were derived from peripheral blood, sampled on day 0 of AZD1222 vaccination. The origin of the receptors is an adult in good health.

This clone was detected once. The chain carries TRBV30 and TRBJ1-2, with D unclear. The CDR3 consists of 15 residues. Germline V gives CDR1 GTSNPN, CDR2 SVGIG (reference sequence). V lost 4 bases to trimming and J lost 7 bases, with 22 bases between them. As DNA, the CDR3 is TGTGCCTGGACGGGCGGGTCCGCCGGGGTTGGTGGCTACACCTTC. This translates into CAWTGGSAGVGGYTF.

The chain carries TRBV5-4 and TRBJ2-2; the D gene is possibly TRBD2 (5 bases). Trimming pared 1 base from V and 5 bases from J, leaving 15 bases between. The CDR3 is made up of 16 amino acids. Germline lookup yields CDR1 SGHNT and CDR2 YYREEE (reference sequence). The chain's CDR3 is CASSLPVGDRTGELFF. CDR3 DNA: TGTGCCAGCAGCTTGCCAGTGGGAGACCGAACCGGGGAGCTGTTTTTT.

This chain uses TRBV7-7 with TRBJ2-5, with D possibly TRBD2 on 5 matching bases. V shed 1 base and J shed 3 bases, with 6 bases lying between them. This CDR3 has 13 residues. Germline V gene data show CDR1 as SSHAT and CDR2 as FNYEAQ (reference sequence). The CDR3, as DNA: TGTGCCAGCAGCTTAGACGGGGAAGAGACCCAGTACTTC. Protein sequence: CASSLDGEETQYF.

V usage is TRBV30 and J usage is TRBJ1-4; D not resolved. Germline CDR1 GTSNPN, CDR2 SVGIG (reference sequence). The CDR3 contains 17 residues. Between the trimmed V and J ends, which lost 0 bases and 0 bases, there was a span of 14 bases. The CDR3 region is CAWSVLVRSTTNEKLFF. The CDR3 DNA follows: TGTGCCTGGAGTGTACTAGTCAGAAGCACAACTAATGAAAAACTGTTTTTT. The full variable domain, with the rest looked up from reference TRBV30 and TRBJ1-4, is SQTIHQWPATLVQPVGSPLSLECTVEGTSNPNLYWYRQAAGRGLQLLFYSVGIGQISSEVPQNLSASRPQDRQFILSSKKLLLSDSGFYLCAWSVLVRSTTNEKLFFGSGTQLSVL.